These T cell receptor beta chains were read from a single sample in a study of cytomegalovirus exposure and HLA in healthy donors. TCRdb's copy holds only in-frame clones and misses some; the assay was immunoSEQ multiplex PCR. The data hold 150,000 to 160,000 clones, with 70% to 80% observed a single time. Source material: PBMCs. The source of these receptors is a man aged 25 to 45 in good health and CMV-seropositive. The CDR3 runs from the conserved cysteine through the conserved F or W. D genes are given only for firm matches. Some rows mark clone size as missing; the rest say once, few, many or name a class of expanded clone.

TRBV19	NA	TRBD1	TRBJ1-1	CASNEGAMNTEAFF	TGTGCCAGTAATGAGGGGGCGATGAACACTGAAGCTTTCTTT
TRBV4-2	NA	TRBD2	TRBJ2-7	CASSQDGGGTYEQYF	TGTGCCAGCAGCCAAGATGGCGGGGGGACCTACGAGCAGTACTTC
TRBV27	few	TRBD1	TRBJ2-2	CASSPWTGDTGELFF	TGTGCCAGCAGTCCCTGGACAGGGGACACCGGGGAGCTGTTTTTT
TRBV5-1	NA	TRBD2	TRBJ2-1	CASSPMGGGGNEQFF	TGCGCCAGCAGCCCCATGGGCGGGGGGGGCAATGAGCAGTTCTTC
TRBV6-1	NA	TRBD2	TRBJ2-7	CASSEWAGGSTSYEQYF	TGTGCCAGCAGTGAATGGGCGGGGGGTTCCACCTCCTACGAGCAGTACTTC
TRBV7-2	NA	NA	TRBJ1-1	CASSLFQGTTEAFF	TGTGCCAGCAGCTTATTTCAGGGAACGACTGAAGCTTTCTTT
TRBV7-3	NA	TRBD2	TRBJ2-1	CASSSRGTSGSEQFF	TGTGCCAGCAGCTCCCGAGGGACTAGCGGGTCCGAGCAGTTCTTC
TRBV19	NA	TRBD1	TRBJ1-3	CASRRPGGSGNTIYF	TGTGCCAGTAGAAGGCCAGGGGGCTCTGGAAACACCATATATTTT
TRBV4-3	NA	TRBD1	TRBJ2-7	CASSQGGHRGAPYEQYF	TGCGCCAGCAGCCAAGGGGGGCACAGGGGCGCGCCCTACGAGCAGTACTTC
TRBV7-3	NA	NA	TRBJ2-1	CASSPRGSGGSYNEQFF	TGTGCCAGCAGCCCCCGGGGGTCAGGGGGCTCCTACAATGAGCAGTTCTTC
TRBV19	once	NA	TRBJ2-7	CASRSQGNRYEQYF	TGTGCCAGTAGGTCACAGGGAAACAGGTACGAGCAGTACTTC
TRBV19	NA	TRBD1	TRBJ1-1	CATMGQGGTEAFF	TGTGCCACCATGGGACAGGGAGGGACTGAAGCTTTCTTT
TRBV27	NA	TRBD1	TRBJ1-5	CASSLSTGDNQPQHF	TGTGCCAGCAGTTTATCCACAGGGGACAATCAGCCCCAGCATTTT
TRBV29-1	NA	TRBD1	TRBJ2-7	CSGLRTGGHEQYF	TGCAGCGGTCTACGGACAGGGGGCCACGAGCAGTACTTC
TRBV19	NA	NA	TRBJ1-5	CASSLPTLLISNQPQHF	TGTGCCAGTAGTCTACCTACCCTCCTGATTAGCAATCAGCCCCAGCATTTT
TRBV7-9	NA	TRBD1	TRBJ1-1	CASSDRVDTEAFF	TGTGCCAGCAGCGACAGGGTGGACACTGAAGCTTTCTTT
TRBV9	NA	NA	TRBJ1-2	CASSEEGGAGYGYTF	TGTGCCAGCAGCGAGGAGGGGGGGGCAGGGTATGGCTACACCTTC
TRBV5-1	NA	TRBD2	TRBJ2-3	CASSLAASGSTDTQYF	TGCGCCAGCAGCTTGGCCGCTAGCGGAAGCACAGATACGCAGTATTTT
TRBV9	NA	NA	TRBJ2-3	CASSVGWAGTDTQYF	TGTGCCAGCAGCGTAGGGTGGGCCGGCACAGATACGCAGTATTTT
TRBV11-2	NA	TRBD1	TRBJ1-2	CASSQTGFYGYTF	TGTGCCAGCAGCCAGACAGGGTTCTATGGCTACACCTTC
TRBV11-2	NA	TRBD2	TRBJ2-1	CASSLRLASYNEQFF	TGTGCCAGCAGCCTCAGACTAGCGTCCTACAATGAGCAGTTCTTC
TRBV7-6	NA	TRBD1	TRBJ2-7	CASSLGSGQGFYEQYF	TGTGCCAGCAGCCTAGGGTCGGGACAGGGGTTCTACGAGCAGTACTTC
TRBV5-1	NA	NA	TRBJ2-1	CASKERPSSYNEQFF	TGCGCCAGCAAGGAGCGCCCGAGCTCCTACAATGAGCAGTTCTTC
TRBV5-6	few	TRBD1	TRBJ2-5	CASSTQGWDQETQYF	TGTGCCAGCAGCACACAGGGGTGGGACCAAGAGACCCAGTACTTC
TRBV19	once	NA	TRBJ1-1	CASRLGLLNTEAFF	TGTGCCAGTCGACTCGGACTTTTGAACACTGAAGCTTTCTTT
TRBV27	NA	NA	TRBJ1-2	CASSLSGVSRDLNYGYTF	TGTGCCAGCAGTTTATCGGGTGTTTCGAGGGATTTAAACTATGGCTACACCTTC
TRBV6-5	NA	NA	TRBJ1-2	CASSYGHRDYGYTF	TGTGCCAGCAGTTACGGCCACAGGGACTATGGCTACACCTTC
TRBV7-2	few	TRBD2	TRBJ2-1	CASSLVGGASDEQFF	TGTGCCAGCAGCTTAGTCGGGGGGGCCTCAGATGAGCAGTTCTTC